This TCR beta chain was captured in a study of post-analysis software for immune sequencing data. Overall study: Disease trajectories encompassed relapsing-remitting, secondary progressive and progressive-relapsing multiple sclerosis. Whole-study findings and limits: Comparison with controls showed significantly lower normalized Chao1 diversity in multiple sclerosis patients. Same-batch preparations were strongly co-clustered by F measure. Higher frequency in patients than in controls was seen for about five TRBV segments, with TRBV5-6, TRBV5-1 and TRBV20-1 among them.

Researchers reported that TCR beta cDNA libraries carried unique molecular identifiers. TCRdb passed the PCR reads through MiXCR, listing each CDR3 protein once. The data show fewer than 850,000 distinct CDR3 sequences, around 27% seen once. Germline CDR1 MNHEY, CDR2 SVGEGT. The junction had 12 bases not matched to a gene; V was cut back by 6 bases and J by 12 bases. This CDR3 is built from 13 residues. Concerning this clonotype itself: Its antigen is as yet unknown.

The chain couples TRBV6-2 or TRBV6-3 to TRBJ1-2; TRBD1 aligns across 8 bases. The sequencing input was blood. The sequence was collected from a girl under 18 with multiple sclerosis. CDR3 protein: CASRQTRGRKDTF. In DNA, the CDR3 is TGTGCCAGCAGGCAAACCAGGGGGCGGAAGGACACCTTC.